Described below is a single TCR beta chain sequence and its context. This receptor's antigen is unknown. Per-base quality was not reported, and no clone a single base away is much larger than it. This entry is derived from a study of Tregs in tolerant kidney transplant recipients (dated by TCRdb to between 2017 and 2020). The study in broad terms: Additional Treg samples were obtained from a roughly 3-day mixed lymphocyte reaction with belatacept, with some samples followed by a roughly five-day donor restimulation, before recipient CD4+CD25+CD127- cells were sorted. Antibodies distinguished recipient from donor cells when sorting primary belatacept mixed lymphocyte reaction cultures. The study used TCRbeta sequencing to identify donor-specific regulatory T cells before combined kidney and bone marrow transplantation, then tracked those cells after transplant. In a few healthy controls, several methods of expanding Tregs specific for an allogeneic donor were compared by TCRbeta repertoire sequencing. General study outcomes and caveats: Because only a small number of patients were included, the study had limitations, and the results will need to be validated in larger populations as well as under other immunosuppression protocols. Although technical replication error seemed to be minimal, the question of biological reproducibility was not addressed directly. Expanding Tregs with activated donor B cells appeared to identify the most biologically relevant and donor-specific TCRbeta repertoire.

Based on the germline V gene, the CDR1 and CDR2 sequences are ENHRY and SYGVKD. Inclusive of the bounding cysteine and phenylalanine, the CDR3 is 15 residues long. The only DNA kept is the CDR3, 45 bases in frame from the first base. Trimming takes 4 bases off V and 0 bases off J; junction bases not matched to a gene: 0. For TCRbeta CDR3 sequencing, genomic DNA was extracted from sorted cells using the QIAGEN DNeasy Blood and Tissue Kit. High-throughput TCRbeta CDR3 sequencing was carried out commercially through immunoSEQ, with PCR amplification with bias correction and internal controls included. Turning to the authors' computational methods: Unique productive TCRbeta sequences were defined by CDR3 nucleotide sequence when primers matched and otherwise by CDR3 amino acid sequence together with Vbeta and Jbeta genes. Donor-reactive sequences were defined as at least 5-fold expanded in CFSE-low cells versus unstimulated cells, with frequency of at least 0.01% in CFSE-low cells. Repertoire divergence was quantified by Jensen-Shannon divergence calculated from the top 100 TCRbeta sequences ranked by frequency. For samples with multiple sequencing runs, sorting error was corrected separately for each run before the runs were pooled. Sourced from immuneACCESS, this table was stored by TCRdb with only in-frame sequences that have V and J called. A share of the clones is absent; for the studies checked, an unresolved V gene accounts for under half, and the remainder has no known explanation. D and trimming come from the DNA, and the V and J calls and clone size come from that table. This sample holds 15,000 to 20,000 clones; roughly two thirds were observed only once. The ten top clones hold about 3.5% of the sample.

Blood from healthy controls was obtained either from healthy volunteers or as purchased buffy coats. Healthy control blood was processed to PBMCs by Ficoll density gradient and cryopreserved, and patient PBMCs were collected before and after transplant. The source material was Tregs from blood cultured with allogeneic cells. The TCR was taken from a human donor in good health. In this chain, TRBV10-3 is recombined with TRBJ1-4; 9 bases in the middle match TRBD1. The CDR3: CAISGTGATNEKLFF. In nucleotides, the sequence is TGTGCCATCAGTGGGACAGGGGCAACTAATGAAAAACTGTTTTTT.